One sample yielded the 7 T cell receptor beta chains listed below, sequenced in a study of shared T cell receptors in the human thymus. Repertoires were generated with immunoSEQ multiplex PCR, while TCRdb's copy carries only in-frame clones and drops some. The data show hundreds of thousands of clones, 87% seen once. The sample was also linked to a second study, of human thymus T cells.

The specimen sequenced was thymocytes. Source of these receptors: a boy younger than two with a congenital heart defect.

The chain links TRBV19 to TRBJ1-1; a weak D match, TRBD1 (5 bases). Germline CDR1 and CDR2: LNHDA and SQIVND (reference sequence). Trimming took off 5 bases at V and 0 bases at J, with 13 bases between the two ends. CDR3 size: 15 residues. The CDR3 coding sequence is TGTGCCAGTAGTGGGGAAAAGGGGATGAACACTGAAGCTTTCTTT. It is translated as CASSGEKGMNTEAFF.

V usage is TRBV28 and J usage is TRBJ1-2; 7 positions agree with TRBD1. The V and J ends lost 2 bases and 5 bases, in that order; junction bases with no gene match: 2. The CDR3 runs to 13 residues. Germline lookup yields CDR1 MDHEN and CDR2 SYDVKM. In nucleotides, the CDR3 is TGTGCCAGCAGTTTAAGGGGGCGGTATGGCTACACCTTC. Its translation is CASSLRGRYGYTF.

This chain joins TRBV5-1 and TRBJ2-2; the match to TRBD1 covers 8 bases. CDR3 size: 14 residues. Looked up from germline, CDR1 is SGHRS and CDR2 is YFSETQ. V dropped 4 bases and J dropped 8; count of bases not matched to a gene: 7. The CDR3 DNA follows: TGCGCCAGCAGCCAAGGACAGGGACCGGGGGAGCTGTTTTTT. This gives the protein CASSQGQGPGELFF.

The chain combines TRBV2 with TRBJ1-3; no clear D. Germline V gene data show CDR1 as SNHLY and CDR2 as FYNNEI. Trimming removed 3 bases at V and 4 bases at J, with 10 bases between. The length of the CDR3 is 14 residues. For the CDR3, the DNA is TGTGCCAGCAGTGATAGTTACCAAGGAAACACCATATATTTT. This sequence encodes CASSDSYQGNTIYF.

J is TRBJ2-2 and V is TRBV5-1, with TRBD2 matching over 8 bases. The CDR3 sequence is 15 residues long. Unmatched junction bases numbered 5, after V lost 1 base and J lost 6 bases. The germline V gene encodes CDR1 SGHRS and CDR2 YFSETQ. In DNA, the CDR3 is TGCGCCAGCAGCTTGCGGGCGGGAGGTGCCGGGGAGCTGTTTTTT. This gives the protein CASSLRAGGAGELFF.

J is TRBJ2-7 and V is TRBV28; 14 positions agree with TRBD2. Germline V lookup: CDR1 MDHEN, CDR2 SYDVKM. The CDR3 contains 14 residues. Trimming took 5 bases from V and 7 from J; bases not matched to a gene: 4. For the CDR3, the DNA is TGTGCCAGCAGTCCCGGACTAGCGGGAGGAGAGCAGTACTTC. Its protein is CASSPGLAGGEQYF.

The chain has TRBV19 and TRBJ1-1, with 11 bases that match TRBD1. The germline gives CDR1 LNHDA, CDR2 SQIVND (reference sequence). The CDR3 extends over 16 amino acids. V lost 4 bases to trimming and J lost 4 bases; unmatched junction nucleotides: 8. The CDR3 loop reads CASSTIAGTGGTEAFF. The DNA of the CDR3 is TGTGCCAGTAGTACAATCGCCGGGACAGGGGGCACTGAAGCTTTCTTT.